A single sample gave rise to the 2 T cell receptor beta chains below, sequenced in a study of blood T cells in healthy people across ages. With a J-beta primer mix and a sample-barcoded 5' primer, a second PCR ran 7 to 11 cycles. MiXCR was run by TCRdb on the 5' RACE reads, yielding one entry per CDR3 protein. The sample shows about 780,000 distinct CDR3 sequences, roughly 46% of them seen only once. The specimen was blood. Receptors were obtained from an elderly man in good health.

This chain links TRBV7-9 with TRBJ2-7; perhaps TRBD2 as D (5 bases). The CDR3 runs 18 residues. Germline V gene sequence: CDR1 SEHNR, CDR2 FQNEAQ (reference sequence). V was pared by 3 bases and J by 7 bases, with 28 bases between. The CDR3 spells CASSFSTPVGRGINEQYF. The CDR3 region has the DNA TGTGCCAGCAGCTTCTCCACCCCTGTGGGAAGAGGGATAAATGAGCAGTACTTC.

The chain recombines TRBV5-1 with TRBJ2-7, with 10 positions matching TRBD1. The CDR3 spans 15 residues. The germline gives CDR1 SGHRS, CDR2 YFSETQ. J was trimmed by 6 bases and V by 6 bases; bases with no gene match: 12. The CDR3 nucleotides are TGCGCCAGCAAATTGTCCGGGACAGGGGATCGCGAGCAGTACTTC. It codes for CASKLSGTGDREQYF. The whole variable domain, filled in from reference TRBV5-1 and TRBJ2-7, reads KAGVTQTPRYLIKTRGQQVTLSCSPISGHRSVSWYQQTPGQGLQFLFEYFSETQRNKGNFPGRFSGRQFSNSRSEMNVSTLELGDSALYLCASKLSGTGDREQYFGPGTRLTVT.